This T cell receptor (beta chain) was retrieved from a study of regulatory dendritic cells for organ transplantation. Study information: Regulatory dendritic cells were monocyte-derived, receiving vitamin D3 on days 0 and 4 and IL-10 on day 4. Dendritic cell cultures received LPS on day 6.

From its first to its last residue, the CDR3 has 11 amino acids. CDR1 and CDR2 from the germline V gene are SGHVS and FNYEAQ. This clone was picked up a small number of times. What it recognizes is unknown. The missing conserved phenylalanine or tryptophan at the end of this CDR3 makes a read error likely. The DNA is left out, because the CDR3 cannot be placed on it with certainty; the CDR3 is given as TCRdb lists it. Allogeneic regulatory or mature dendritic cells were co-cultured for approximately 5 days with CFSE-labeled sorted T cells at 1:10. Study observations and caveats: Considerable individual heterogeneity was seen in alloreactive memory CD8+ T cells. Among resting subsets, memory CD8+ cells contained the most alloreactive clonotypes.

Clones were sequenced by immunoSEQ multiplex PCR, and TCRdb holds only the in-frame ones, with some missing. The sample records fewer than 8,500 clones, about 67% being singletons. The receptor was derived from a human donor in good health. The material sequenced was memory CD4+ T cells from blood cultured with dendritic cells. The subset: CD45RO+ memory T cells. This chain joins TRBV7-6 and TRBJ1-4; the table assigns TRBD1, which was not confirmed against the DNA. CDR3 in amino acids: CASSLMQGGTS.